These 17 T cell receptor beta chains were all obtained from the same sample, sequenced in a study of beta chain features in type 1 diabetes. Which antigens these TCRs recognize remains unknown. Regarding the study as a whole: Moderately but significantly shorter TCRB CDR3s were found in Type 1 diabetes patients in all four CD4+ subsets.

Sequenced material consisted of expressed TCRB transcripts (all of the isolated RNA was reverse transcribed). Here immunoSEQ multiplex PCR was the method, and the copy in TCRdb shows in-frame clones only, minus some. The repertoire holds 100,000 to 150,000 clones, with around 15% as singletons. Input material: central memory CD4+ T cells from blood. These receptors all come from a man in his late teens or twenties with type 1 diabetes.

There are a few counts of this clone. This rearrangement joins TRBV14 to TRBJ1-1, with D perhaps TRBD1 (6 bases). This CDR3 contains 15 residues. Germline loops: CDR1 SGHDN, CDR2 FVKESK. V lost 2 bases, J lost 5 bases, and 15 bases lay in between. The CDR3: CASSQSPGQGTEAFF. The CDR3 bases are TGTGCCAGCAGCCAATCCCCAGGCCAGGGGACTGAAGCTTTCTTT.

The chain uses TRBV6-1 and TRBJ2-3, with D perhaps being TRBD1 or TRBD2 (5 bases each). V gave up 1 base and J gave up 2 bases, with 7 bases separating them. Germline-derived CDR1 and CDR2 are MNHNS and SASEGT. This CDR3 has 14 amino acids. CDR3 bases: TGTGCCAGCAGTGAAGGGGGGTACACAGATACGCAGTATTTT. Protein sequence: CASSEGGYTDTQYF.

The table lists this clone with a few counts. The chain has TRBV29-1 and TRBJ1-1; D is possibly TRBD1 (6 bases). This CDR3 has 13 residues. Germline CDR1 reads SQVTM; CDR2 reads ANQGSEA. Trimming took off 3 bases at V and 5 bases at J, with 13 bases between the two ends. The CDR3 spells CSVDEGDGTEAFF. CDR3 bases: TGCAGCGTTGATGAGGGGGACGGTACTGAAGCTTTCTTT. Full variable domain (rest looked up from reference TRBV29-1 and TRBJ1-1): SAVISQKPSRDICQRGTSLTIQCQVDSQVTMMFWYRQQPGQSLTLIATANQGSEATYESGFVIDKFPISRPNLTFSTLTVSNMSPEDSSIYLCSVDEGDGTEAFFGQGTRLTVV.

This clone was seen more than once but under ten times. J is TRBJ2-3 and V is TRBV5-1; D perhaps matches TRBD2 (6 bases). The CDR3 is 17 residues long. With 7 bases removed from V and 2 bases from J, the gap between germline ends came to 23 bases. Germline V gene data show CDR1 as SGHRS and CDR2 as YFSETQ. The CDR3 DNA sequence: TGCGCCAGCGCCCTCTCGCTTGCGGGGCCCAACACAGATACGCAGTATTTT. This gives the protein CASALSLAGPNTDTQYF.

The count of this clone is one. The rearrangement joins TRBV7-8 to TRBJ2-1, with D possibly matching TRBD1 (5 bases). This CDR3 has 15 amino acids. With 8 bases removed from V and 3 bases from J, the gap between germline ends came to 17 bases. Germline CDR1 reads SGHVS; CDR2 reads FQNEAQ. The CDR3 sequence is CASLGALTLYNEQFF. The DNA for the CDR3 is TGTGCCAGCTTAGGGGCACTAACCCTCTACAATGAGCAGTTCTTC. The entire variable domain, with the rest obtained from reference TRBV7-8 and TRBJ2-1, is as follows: GAGVSQSPRYKVAKRGQDVALRCDPISGHVSLFWYQQALGQGPEFLTYFQNEAQLDKSGLPSDRFFAERPEGSVSTLKIQRTQQEDSAVYLCASLGALTLYNEQFFGPGTRLTVL.

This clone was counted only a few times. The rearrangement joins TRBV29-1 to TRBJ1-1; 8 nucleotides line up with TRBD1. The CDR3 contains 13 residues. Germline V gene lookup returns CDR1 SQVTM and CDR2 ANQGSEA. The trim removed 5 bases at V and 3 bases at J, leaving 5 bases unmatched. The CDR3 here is CSVSKTGDTEAFF. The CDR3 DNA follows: TGCAGCGTTTCCAAGACAGGGGACACTGAAGCTTTCTTT.

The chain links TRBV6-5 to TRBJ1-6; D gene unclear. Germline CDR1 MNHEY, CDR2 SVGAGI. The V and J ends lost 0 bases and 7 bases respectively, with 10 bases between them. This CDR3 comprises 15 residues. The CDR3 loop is CASSYSAAGNSPLHF. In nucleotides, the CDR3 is TGTGCCAGCAGTTACTCAGCCGCTGGGAATTCACCCCTCCACTTT.

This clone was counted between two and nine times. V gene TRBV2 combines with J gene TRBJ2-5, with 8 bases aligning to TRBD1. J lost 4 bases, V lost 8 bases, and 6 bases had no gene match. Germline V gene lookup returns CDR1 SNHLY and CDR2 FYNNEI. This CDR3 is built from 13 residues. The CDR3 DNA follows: TGTGCCAGCGGGAGAGACAGGGGAGAGACCCAGTACTTC. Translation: CASGRDRGETQYF.

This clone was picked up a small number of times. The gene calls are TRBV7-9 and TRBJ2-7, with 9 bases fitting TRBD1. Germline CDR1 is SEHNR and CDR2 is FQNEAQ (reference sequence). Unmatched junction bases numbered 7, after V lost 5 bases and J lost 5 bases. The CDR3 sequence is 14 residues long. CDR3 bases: TGTGCCAGCAGCCGGGGACAGGGAAAACACGAGCAGTACTTC. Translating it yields CASSRGQGKHEQYF.

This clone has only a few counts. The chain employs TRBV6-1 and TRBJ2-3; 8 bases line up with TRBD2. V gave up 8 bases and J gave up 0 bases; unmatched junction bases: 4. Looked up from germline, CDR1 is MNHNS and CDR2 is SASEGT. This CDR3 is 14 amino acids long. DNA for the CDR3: TGTGCCAGCGCTCCGGGAGGGAGCACAGATACGCAGTATTTT. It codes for CASAPGGSTDTQYF.

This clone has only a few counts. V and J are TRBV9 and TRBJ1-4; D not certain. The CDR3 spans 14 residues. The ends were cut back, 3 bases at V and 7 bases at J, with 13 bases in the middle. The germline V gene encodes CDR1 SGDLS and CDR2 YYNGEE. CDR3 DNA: TGTGCCAGCAGCGCCTCCGGGTCTTCTGAAAAACTGTTTTTT. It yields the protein CASSASGSSEKLFF.

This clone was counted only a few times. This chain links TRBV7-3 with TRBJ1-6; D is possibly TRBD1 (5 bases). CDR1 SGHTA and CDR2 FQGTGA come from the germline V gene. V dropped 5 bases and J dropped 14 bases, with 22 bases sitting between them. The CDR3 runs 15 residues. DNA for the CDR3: TGTGCCAGCAGCCGTTACGGGACGGAGGGAAACACCCTCCACTTT. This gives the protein CASSRYGTEGNTLHF.

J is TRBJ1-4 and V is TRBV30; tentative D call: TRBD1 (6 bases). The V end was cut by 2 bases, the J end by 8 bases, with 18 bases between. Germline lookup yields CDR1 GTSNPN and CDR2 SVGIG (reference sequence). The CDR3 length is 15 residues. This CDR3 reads CAWSPPPGVQEKLFF. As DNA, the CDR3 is TGTGCCTGGAGTCCTCCGCCAGGGGTACAGGAAAAACTGTTTTTT.

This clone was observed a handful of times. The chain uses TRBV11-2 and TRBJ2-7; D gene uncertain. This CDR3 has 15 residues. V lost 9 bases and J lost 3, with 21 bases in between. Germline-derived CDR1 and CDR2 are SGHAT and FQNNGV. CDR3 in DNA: TGTGCCAGTTCTGCCCTAAGGGTTGCCCGCTACGAGCAGTACTTC. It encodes CASSALRVARYEQYF.

Here the CDR3 DNA reads TGTGCCAGCTCACCACCTGGGACAGGGGGCGGCTATGGCTACACCTTC. This translates into CASSPPGTGGGYGYTF. The gene calls are TRBV18 and TRBJ1-2; TRBD1 matches 12 bases. Germline CDR1 reads KGHSH; CDR2 reads LQKENI. Trimming cost V 0 bases and J 4 bases; bases outside gene matches: 3. The CDR3 is made up of 16 amino acids. The full variable domain, in which reference TRBV18 and TRBJ1-2 provide the parts outside the CDR3, is NAGVMQNPRHLVRRRGQEARLRCSPMKGHSHVYWYRQLPEEGLKFMVYLQKENIIDESGMPKERFSAEFPKEGPSILRIQQVVRGDSAAYFCASSPPGTGGGYGYTFGSGTRLTVV.

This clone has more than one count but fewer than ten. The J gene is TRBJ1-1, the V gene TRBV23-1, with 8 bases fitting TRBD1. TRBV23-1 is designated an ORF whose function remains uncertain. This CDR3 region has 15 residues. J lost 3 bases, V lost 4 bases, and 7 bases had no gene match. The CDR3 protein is CASSPSRGRDTEAFF. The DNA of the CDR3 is TGCGCCAGCAGTCCCAGCAGGGGGCGGGACACTGAAGCTTTCTTT.

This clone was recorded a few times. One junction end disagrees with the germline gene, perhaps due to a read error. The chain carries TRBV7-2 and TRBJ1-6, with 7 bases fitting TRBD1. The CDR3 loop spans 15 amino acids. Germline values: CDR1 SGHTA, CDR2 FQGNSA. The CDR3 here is CASSQGGTVGSPLHF. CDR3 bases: TGCGCCAGCAGCCAAGGGGGCACTGTCGGTTCACCCCTCCACTTT.